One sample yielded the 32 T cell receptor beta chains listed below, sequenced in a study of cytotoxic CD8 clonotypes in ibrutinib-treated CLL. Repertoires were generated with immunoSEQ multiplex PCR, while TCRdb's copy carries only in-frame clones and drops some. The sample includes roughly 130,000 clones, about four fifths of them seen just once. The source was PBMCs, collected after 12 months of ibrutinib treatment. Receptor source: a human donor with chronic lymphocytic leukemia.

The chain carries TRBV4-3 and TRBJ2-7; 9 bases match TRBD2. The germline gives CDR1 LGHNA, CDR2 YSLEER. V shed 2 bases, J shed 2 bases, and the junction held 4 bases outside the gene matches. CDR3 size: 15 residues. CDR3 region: CASSQKSGRTYEQYF. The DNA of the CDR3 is TGCGCCAGCAGCCAAAAGAGCGGGAGGACCTACGAGCAGTACTTC.

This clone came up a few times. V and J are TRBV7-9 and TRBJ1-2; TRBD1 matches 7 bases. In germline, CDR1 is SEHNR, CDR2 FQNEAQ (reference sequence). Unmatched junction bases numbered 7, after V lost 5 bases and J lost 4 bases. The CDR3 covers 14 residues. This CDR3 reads CASSSYRGGYGYTF. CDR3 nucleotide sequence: TGTGCCAGCAGCAGTTACAGGGGAGGCTATGGCTACACCTTC.

CDR3 protein: CASSNLRTGGGETQYF. The CDR3 DNA reads as TGTGCCAGCAGTAACCTTCGGACAGGGGGCGGGGAGACCCAGTACTTC. V and J are TRBV28 and TRBJ2-5; 11 nucleotides match TRBD1. CDR1 is MDHEN and CDR2 is SYDVKM in the germline V gene. V lost 5 bases to trimming and J lost 5 bases; unmatched junction nucleotides: 10. The CDR3 covers 16 residues.

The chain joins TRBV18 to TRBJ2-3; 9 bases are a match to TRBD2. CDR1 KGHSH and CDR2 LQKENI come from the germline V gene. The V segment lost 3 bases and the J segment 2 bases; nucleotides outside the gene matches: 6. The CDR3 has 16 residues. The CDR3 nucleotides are TGTGCCAGCTCACCCATGGTAGCGGGAGTCACAGATACGCAGTATTTT. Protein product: CASSPMVAGVTDTQYF.

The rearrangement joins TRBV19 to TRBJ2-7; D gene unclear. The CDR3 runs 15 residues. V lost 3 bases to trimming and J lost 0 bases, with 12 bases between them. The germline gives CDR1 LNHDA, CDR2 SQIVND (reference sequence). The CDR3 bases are TGTGCCAGTAGTATGTTGGGCACTAACTCCTACGAGCAGTACTTC. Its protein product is CASSMLGTNSYEQYF.

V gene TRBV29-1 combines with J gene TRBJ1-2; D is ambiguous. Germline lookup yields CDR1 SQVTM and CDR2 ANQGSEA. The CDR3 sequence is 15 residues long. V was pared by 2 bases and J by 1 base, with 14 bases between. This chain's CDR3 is CSVESTSRGNYGYTF. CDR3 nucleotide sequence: TGCAGCGTTGAATCGACCTCACGGGGTAACTATGGCTACACCTTC.

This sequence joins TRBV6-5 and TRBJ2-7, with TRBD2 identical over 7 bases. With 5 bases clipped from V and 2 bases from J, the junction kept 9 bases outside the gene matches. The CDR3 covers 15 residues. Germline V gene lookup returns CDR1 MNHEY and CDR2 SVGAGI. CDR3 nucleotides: TGTGCCAGCAGTGGGGGGGGAGCGGAGGCCTACGAGCAGTACTTC. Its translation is CASSGGGAEAYEQYF.

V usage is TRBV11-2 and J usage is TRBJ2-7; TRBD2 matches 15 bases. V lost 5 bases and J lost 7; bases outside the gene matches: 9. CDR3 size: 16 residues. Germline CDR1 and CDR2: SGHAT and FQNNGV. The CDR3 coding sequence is TGTGCCAGCAGCACGTGGACTAGCGGGAGGGCGGGGGAGCAGTACTTC. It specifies CASSTWTSGRAGEQYF.

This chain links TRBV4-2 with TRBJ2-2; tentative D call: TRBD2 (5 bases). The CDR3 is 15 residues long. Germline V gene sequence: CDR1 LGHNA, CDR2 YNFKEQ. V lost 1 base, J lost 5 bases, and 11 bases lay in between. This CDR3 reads CASSQAHGGTGELFF. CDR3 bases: TGTGCCAGCAGCCAAGCGCACGGCGGGACCGGGGAGCTGTTTTTT.

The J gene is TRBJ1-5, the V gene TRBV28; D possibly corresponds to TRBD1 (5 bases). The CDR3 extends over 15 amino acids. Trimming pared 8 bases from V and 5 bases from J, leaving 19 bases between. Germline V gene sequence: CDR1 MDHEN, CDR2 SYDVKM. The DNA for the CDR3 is TGTGCCAGCTCCACCCGGGACGGCTGGGATCAGCCCCAGCATTTT. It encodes CASSTRDGWDQPQHF.

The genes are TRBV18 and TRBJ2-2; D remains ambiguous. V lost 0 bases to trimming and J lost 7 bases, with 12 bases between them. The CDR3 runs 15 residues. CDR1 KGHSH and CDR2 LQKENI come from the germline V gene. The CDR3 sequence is CASSPPLGFGGELFF. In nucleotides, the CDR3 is TGTGCCAGCTCACCACCGTTAGGGTTCGGCGGGGAGCTGTTTTTT.

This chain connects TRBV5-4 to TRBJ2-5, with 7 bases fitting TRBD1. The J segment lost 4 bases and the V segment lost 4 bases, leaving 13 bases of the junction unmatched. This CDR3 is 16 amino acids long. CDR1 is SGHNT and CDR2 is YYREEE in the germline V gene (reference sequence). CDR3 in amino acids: CASSEKPTGARETQYF. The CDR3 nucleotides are TGTGCCAGCAGCGAGAAACCCACAGGGGCGCGAGAGACCCAGTACTTC. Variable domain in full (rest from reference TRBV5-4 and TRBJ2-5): ETGVTQSPTHLIKTRGQQVTLRCSSQSGHNTVSWYQQALGQGPQFIFQYYREEENGRGNFPPRFSGLQFPNYSSELNVNALELDDSALYLCASSEKPTGARETQYFGPGTRLLVL.

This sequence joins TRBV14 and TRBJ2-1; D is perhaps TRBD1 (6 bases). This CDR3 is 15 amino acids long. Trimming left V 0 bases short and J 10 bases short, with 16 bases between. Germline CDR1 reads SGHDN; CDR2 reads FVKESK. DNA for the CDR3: TGTGCCAGCAGCCAAGAGTCTGGGTGGGACACCGAGCAGTTCTTC. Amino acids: CASSQESGWDTEQFF.

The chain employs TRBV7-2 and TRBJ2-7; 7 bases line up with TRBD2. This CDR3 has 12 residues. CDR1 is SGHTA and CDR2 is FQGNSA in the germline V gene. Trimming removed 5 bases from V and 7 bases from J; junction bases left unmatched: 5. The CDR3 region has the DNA TGTGCCAGCAGCCCTCGGGGAGGGGAGCAGTACTTC. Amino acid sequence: CASSPRGGEQYF.

CDR3 sequence (DNA): TGTGCCAGCAGTCTCGGGAATTACAATGAGCAGTTCTTC. As protein: CASSLGNYNEQFF. The rearrangement uses TRBV28 and TRBJ2-1, with D tentatively TRBD2 (5 bases). CDR1 is MDHEN and CDR2 is SYDVKM in the germline V gene. The ends were cut back, 5 bases at V and 4 bases at J, with 9 bases in the middle. This CDR3 is 13 amino acids long.

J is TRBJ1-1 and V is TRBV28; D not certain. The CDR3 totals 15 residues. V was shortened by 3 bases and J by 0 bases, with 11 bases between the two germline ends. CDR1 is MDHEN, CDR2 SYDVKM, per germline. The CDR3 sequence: CASSFGRPLNTEAFF. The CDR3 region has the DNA TGTGCCAGCAGTTTCGGCAGACCGCTGAACACTGAAGCTTTCTTT.

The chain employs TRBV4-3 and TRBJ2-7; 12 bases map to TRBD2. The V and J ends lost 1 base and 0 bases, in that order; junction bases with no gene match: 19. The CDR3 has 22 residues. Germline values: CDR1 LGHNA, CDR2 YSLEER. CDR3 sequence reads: CASSQGVRLAGVASLFSYEQYF. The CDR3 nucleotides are TGCGCCAGCAGCCAAGGGGTCCGACTAGCGGGAGTCGCTAGCCTCTTCTCCTACGAGCAGTACTTC.

CDR3 sequence reads: CAWSSSGRSSYTDTQYF. DNA of the CDR3: TGTGCCTGGAGTAGTAGCGGGAGGTCATCTTACACAGATACGCAGTATTTT. The chain joins TRBV30 to TRBJ2-3, with 10 bases fitting TRBD2. The CDR3 spans 17 residues. Germline loops: CDR1 GTSNPN, CDR2 SVGIG (reference sequence). The J segment lost 2 bases and the V segment lost 2 bases, leaving 10 bases of the junction unmatched.

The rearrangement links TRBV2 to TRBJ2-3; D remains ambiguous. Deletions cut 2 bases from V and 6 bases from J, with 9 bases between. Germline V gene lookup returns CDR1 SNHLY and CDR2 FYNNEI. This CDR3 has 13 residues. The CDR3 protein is CASSELIRDTQYF. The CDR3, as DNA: TGTGCCAGCAGTGAACTCATAAGGGATACGCAGTATTTT.

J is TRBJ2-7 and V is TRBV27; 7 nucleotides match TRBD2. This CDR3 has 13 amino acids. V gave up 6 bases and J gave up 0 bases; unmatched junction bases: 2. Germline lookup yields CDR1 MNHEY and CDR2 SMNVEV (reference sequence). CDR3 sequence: CASRSGNSYEQYF. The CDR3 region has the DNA TGTGCCAGCAGAAGCGGGAACTCCTACGAGCAGTACTTC.

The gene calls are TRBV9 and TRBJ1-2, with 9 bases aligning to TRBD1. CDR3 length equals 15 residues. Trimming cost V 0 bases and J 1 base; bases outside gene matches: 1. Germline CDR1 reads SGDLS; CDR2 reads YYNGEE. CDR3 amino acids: CASSVEDRGNYGYTF. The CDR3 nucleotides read TGTGCCAGCAGCGTAGAGGACAGGGGTAACTATGGCTACACCTTC.

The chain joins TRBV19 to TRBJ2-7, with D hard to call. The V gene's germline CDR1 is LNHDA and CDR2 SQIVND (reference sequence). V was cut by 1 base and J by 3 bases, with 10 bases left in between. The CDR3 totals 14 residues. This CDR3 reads CASSIGGSHYEQYF. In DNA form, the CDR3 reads TGTGCCAGTAGTATAGGAGGCAGTCACTACGAGCAGTACTTC.

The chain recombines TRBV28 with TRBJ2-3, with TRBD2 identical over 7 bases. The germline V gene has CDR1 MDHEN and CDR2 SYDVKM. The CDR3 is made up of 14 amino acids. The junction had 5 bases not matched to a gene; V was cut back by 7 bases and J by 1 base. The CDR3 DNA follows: TGTGCCAGCAAACTAGCGTTGGGCACAGATACGCAGTATTTT. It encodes CASKLALGTDTQYF.

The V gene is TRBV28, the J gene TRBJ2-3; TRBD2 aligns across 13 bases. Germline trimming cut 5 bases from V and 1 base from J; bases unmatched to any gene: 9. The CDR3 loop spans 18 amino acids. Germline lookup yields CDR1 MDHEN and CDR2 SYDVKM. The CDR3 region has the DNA TGTGCCAGCAGTCGGGGGACTAGCGGGATGCGGGGCACAGATACGCAGTATTTT. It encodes CASSRGTSGMRGTDTQYF.

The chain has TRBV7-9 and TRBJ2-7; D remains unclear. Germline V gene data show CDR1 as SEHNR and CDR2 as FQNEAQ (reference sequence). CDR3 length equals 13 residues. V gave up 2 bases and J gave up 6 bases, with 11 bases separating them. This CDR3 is CASSLIAAPEQYF. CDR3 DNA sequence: TGTGCCAGCAGCTTAATTGCGGCTCCCGAGCAGTACTTC.

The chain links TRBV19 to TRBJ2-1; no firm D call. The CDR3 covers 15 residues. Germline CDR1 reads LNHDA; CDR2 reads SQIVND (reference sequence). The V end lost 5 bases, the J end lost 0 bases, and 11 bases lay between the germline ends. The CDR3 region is CASSLGYGSYNEQFF. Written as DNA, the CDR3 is TGTGCCAGTAGTCTCGGGTACGGCTCCTACAATGAGCAGTTCTTC.

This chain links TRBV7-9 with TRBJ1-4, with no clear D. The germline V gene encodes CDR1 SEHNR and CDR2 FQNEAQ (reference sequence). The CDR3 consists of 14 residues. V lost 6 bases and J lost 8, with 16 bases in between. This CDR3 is CASRELGLREKLFF. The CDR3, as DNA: TGTGCCAGCAGGGAGCTAGGGTTAAGGGAAAAACTGTTTTTT.

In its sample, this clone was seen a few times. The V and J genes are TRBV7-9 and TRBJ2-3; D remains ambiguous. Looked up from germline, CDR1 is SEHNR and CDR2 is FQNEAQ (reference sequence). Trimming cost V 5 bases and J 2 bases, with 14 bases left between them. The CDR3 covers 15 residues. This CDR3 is CASSPPKSFTDTQYF. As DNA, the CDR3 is TGTGCCAGCAGCCCCCCAAAAAGCTTCACAGATACGCAGTATTTT.

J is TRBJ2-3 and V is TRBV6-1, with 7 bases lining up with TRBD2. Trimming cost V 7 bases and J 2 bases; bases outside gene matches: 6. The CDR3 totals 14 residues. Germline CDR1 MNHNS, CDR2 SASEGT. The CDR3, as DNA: TGTGCCAGCATACTAGCGACCTACACAGATACGCAGTATTTT. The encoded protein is CASILATYTDTQYF.

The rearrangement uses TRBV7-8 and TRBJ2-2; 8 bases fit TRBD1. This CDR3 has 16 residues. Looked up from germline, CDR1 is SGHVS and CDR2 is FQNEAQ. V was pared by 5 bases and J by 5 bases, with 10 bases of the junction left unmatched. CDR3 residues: CASSQTRTGRTGELFF. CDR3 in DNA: TGTGCCAGCAGCCAAACCCGGACAGGGAGGACCGGGGAGCTGTTTTTT.

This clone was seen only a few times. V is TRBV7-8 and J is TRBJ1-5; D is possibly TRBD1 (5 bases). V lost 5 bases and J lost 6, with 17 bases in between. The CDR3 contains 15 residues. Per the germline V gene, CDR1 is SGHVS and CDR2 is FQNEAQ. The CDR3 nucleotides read TGTGCCAGCAGCCCCCGGTCAGGGAAGCGTCAGCCCCAGCATTTT. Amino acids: CASSPRSGKRQPQHF.

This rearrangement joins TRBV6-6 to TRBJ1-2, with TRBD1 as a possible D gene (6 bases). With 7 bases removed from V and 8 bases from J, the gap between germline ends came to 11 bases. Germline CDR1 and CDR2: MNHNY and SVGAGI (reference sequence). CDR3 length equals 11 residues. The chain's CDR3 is CASTRGEGYTF. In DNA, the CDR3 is TGTGCCAGCACCAGGGGAGAGGGCTACACCTTC.